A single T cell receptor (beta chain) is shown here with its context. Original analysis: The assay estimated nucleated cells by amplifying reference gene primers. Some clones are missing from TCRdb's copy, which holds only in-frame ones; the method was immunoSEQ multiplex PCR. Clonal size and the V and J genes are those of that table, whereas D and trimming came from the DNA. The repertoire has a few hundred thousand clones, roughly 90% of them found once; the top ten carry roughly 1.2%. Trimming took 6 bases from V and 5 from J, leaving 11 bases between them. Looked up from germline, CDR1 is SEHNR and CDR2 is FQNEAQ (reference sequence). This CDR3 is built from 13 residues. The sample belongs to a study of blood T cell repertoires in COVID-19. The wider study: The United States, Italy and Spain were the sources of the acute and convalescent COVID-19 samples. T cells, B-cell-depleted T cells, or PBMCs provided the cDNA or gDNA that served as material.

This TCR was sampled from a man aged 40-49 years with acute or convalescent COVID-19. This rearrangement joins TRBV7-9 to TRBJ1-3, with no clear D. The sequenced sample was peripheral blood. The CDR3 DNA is TGTGCCAGCAGTCCTCCATCTAGAAACACCATATATTTT. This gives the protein CASSPPSRNTIYF.